Each of the 24 T cell receptor beta chains below was sequenced from the same sample in a study of T-cell reconstitution after alpha-beta-depleted transplantation in children. Unique molecular identifiers were built into the TCRbeta library. Via MiXCR, TCRdb re-called the PCR reads, giving one row per CDR3 protein. Here the sample spans around 140,000 distinct CDR3 sequences, 7.5% to 9% being singletons. This material consisted of PBMCs, mostly from graft donor cells, taken 180 days after TCRalphabeta/CD19-depleted stem cell transplant. All receptors come from a female patient aged 2-15 years who had a stem cell transplant for congenital amegakaryocytic thrombocytopenia, so the T cells may come from the graft donor.

A few counts support this clonotype. The rearrangement joins TRBV12-3 or TRBV12-4 to TRBJ2-7; 10 bases map to TRBD2. V was clipped by 2 bases and J by 6 bases; unmatched bases: 7. This CDR3 spans 15 amino acids. The CDR3 nucleotides read TGTGCCAGCAGTTTACGCCTAGCGGGGGAGGGCGAGCAGTACTTC. This gives the protein CASSLRLAGEGEQYF.

This clonotype was detected a few times. The chain joins TRBV6-1 to TRBJ2-1; D possibly corresponds to TRBD1 (6 bases). Germline V gives CDR1 MNHNS, CDR2 SASEGT. CDR3 length: 13 residues. The germline V and J ends were trimmed by 6 bases and 5 bases, with 11 bases remaining between them. The CDR3 DNA follows: TGTGCCAGCAGGGACAGTGGAAACAATGAGCAGTTCTTC. It encodes CASRDSGNNEQFF.

This clonotype was seen at least ten times. CDR3: CASRREGNEKLFF. DNA for the CDR3: TGCGCCAGCAGGCGGGAAGGGAATGAAAAACTGTTTTTT. The rearrangement joins TRBV5-1 to TRBJ1-4, with D unclear. Trimming pared 5 bases from V and 5 bases from J, leaving 10 bases between. Looked up from germline, CDR1 is SGHRS and CDR2 is YFSETQ. The CDR3 is 13 amino acids.

This clonotype has just a few counts. V and J are TRBV18 and TRBJ1-1; D is ambiguous. Trimming pared 3 bases from V and 1 base from J, leaving 9 bases between. Germline-derived CDR1 and CDR2 are KGHSH and LQKENI. There are 14 residues in the CDR3. The DNA for the CDR3 is TGTGCCAGCTCACCCGTCCGGGGGAACACTGAAGCTTTCTTT. Translating gives CASSPVRGNTEAFF.

This clonotype showed up just a few times. V and J are TRBV10-2 and TRBJ2-5; 8 bases match TRBD2. V was pared by 2 bases and J by 10 bases, with 12 bases of the junction left unmatched. The CDR3 runs to 15 residues. CDR1 is WSHSY, CDR2 SAAADI, per germline. CDR3 bases: TGCGCCAGCAGTGAGCGGGGGGGGCAGGGACGGATCCAGTACTTC. Its translation: CASSERGGQGRIQYF.

The table lists this clonotype with a few counts. This rearrangement joins TRBV29-1 to TRBJ2-3, with 7 bases identical to TRBD1. Germline trimming cut 7 bases from V and 6 bases from J; bases unmatched to any gene: 7. Germline V CDR1 and CDR2: SQVTM, ANQGSEA. The CDR3 sequence is 12 residues long. The CDR3 DNA follows: TGCAGCGGTTACAGGGGTCCGGATACGCAGTATTTT. It codes for CSGYRGPDTQYF.

This clonotype was recorded at least ten times. The chain employs TRBV7-9 and TRBJ2-2, with no clear D. V lost 5 bases and J lost 8, with 9 bases in between. The CDR3 has 12 residues. CDR1 and CDR2 (germline): SEHNR, FQNEAQ (reference sequence). The CDR3 loop is CASSGQLGELFF. CDR3 sequence (DNA): TGTGCCAGCAGCGGGCAATTAGGGGAGCTGTTTTTT.

This clonotype was recorded at least ten times. The rearrangement joins TRBV11-3 to TRBJ2-1, with 7 bases lining up with TRBD2. The CDR3 is 14 residues long. Germline V CDR1 and CDR2: SGHNT, YENEEA. V trimming: 5 bases; J trimming: 10 bases; junction bases outside the gene matches: 11. CDR3: CASSGREINSEQFF. As DNA, the CDR3 is TGTGCCAGCAGCGGGCGGGAGATAAACAGCGAGCAGTTCTTC.

This clonotype occurred many times. V gene TRBV5-1 combines with J gene TRBJ2-3, with D tentatively TRBD1 or TRBD2 (6 bases each). The CDR3 extends over 16 amino acids. Trimming removed 0 bases from V and 2 bases from J, with 13 bases in between. Germline V gene data show CDR1 as SGHRS and CDR2 as YFSETQ. This CDR3 reads CASSLDGGLSTDTQYF. The CDR3 region has the DNA TGCGCCAGCAGCTTGGATGGGGGGCTGTCCACAGATACGCAGTATTTT.

This clonotype was seen ten or more times. This sequence joins TRBV12-3 or TRBV12-4 and TRBJ2-1, with D perhaps given as TRBD1 or TRBD2 (5 bases each). This CDR3 contains 16 residues. Trimming took 6 bases from V and 3 from J, leaving 18 bases between them. This CDR3 reads CASRYASGRNYNEQFF. In nucleotides, the CDR3 is TGTGCCAGCAGATACGCCTCGGGACGGAACTACAATGAGCAGTTCTTC.

The table lists this clonotype with a few counts. V is TRBV20-1 and J is TRBJ2-1; 10 positions agree with TRBD1. V gave up 2 bases and J gave up 4 bases; unmatched junction bases: 8. Germline V gene sequence: CDR1 DFQATT, CDR2 SNEGSKA (reference sequence). The CDR3 covers 16 residues. CDR3 coding DNA: TGCAGTGCTAGAAAACCTCCGGGACAGGGGTACAATGAGCAGTTCTTC. Amino acids: CSARKPPGQGYNEQFF.

This clonotype was recorded at least ten times. The chain links TRBV11-2 to TRBJ2-3, with 10 bases matching TRBD2. The CDR3 loop spans 16 amino acids. Losses at the gene ends were 4 bases for V and 0 bases for J; bases not matched to a gene: 4. Germline CDR1 SGHAT, CDR2 FQNNGV. The CDR3 nucleotides are TGTGCCAGCAGCTATAGCGGGAGGTGGAGCACAGATACGCAGTATTTT. Translated, it gives CASSYSGRWSTDTQYF. The whole variable domain, remainder taken from reference TRBV11-2 and TRBJ2-3, is EAGVAQSPRYKIIEKRQSVAFWCNPISGHATLYWYQQILGQGPKLLIQFQNNGVVDDSQLPKDRFSAERLKGVDSTLKIQPAKLEDSAVYLCASSYSGRWSTDTQYFGPGTRLTVL.

There are many counts of this clonotype. The V call is TRBV11-2, the J call TRBJ1-1, with D possibly being TRBD1 (5 bases). From germline, CDR1 is SGHAT and CDR2 FQNNGV. V was trimmed by 5 bases and J by 1 base, leaving 11 bases between them. CDR3 length: 14 amino acids. CDR3 sequence: CASSPFDRNTEAFF. The CDR3 bases are TGTGCCAGCAGCCCGTTCGACAGGAACACTGAAGCTTTCTTT.

DNA for the CDR3: TGTGCCAGCAGGCAGGACAGGGATGGCGTAAGCGCTGAAGCTTTCTTT. Encoded protein: CASRQDRDGVSAEAFF. The V and J genes are TRBV28 and TRBJ1-1; the match to TRBD1 covers 8 bases. The CDR3 has 16 residues. Looked up from germline, CDR1 is MDHEN and CDR2 is SYDVKM. The V segment lost 6 bases and the J segment 6 bases; nucleotides outside the gene matches: 15. Supplemented by reference TRBV28 and TRBJ1-1, the full variable domain reads DVKVTQSSRYLVKRTGEKVFLECVQDMDHENMFWYRQDPGLGLRLIYFSYDVKMKEKGDIPEGYSVSREKKERFSLILESASTNQTSMYLCASRQDRDGVSAEAFFGQGTRLTVV.

V and J are TRBV13 and TRBJ1-2, with D possibly matching TRBD1 (6 bases). The germline V and J ends were trimmed by 8 bases and 5 bases, with 15 bases remaining between them. CDR3 length equals 13 residues. Germline assignment: CDR1 PRHDT and CDR2 FYEKMQ (reference sequence). This chain's CDR3 is CASGRQDRYGYTF. DNA for the CDR3: TGTGCCAGCGGGCGACAGGATCGGTATGGCTACACCTTC.

This clonotype was counted only a few times. The rearrangement links TRBV6-5 to TRBJ2-7, with TRBD1 identical over 7 bases. V lost 2 bases to trimming and J lost 4 bases; unmatched junction nucleotides: 11. The CDR3 extends over 16 amino acids. Germline CDR1 MNHEY, CDR2 SVGAGI. The DNA of the CDR3 is TGTGCCAGCAGTTACGCGAAATGGGACAGTAATTACGAGCAGTACTTC. Protein: CASSYAKWDSNYEQYF.

This clonotype has ten or more counts. J is TRBJ2-3 and V is TRBV4-2, with D uncertain. The CDR3 covers 14 residues. CDR1 and CDR2 from the germline V gene are LGHNA and YNFKEQ. Trimming left V 0 bases short and J 4 bases short, with 8 bases between. The CDR3 DNA sequence: TGTGCCAGCAGCCAAGAAAACAGCCCAGATACGCAGTATTTT. Its protein product is CASSQENSPDTQYF.

This sequence joins TRBV29-1 and TRBJ1-2; a weak D match, TRBD1 (6 bases). V dropped 7 bases and J dropped 5 bases, with 11 bases sitting between them. The length of the CDR3 is 11 residues. Germline V lookup: CDR1 SQVTM, CDR2 ANQGSEA. CDR3 sequence: CSAEGGYGYTF. CDR3 DNA sequence: TGCAGCGCGGAGGGGGGGTATGGCTACACCTTC.

V and J are TRBV7-9 and TRBJ2-7, with D tentatively TRBD1 (5 bases). V was cut by 5 bases and J by 2 bases, with 16 bases left in between. CDR1 is SEHNR and CDR2 is FQNEAQ in the germline V gene (reference sequence). This CDR3 region has 15 residues. The chain's CDR3 is CASSPKSREPYEQYF. CDR3 DNA sequence: TGTGCCAGCAGCCCAAAGTCCAGGGAACCCTACGAGCAGTACTTC.

This chain uses TRBV5-1 with TRBJ2-5; D may be TRBD1 (6 bases). CDR1 and CDR2 (germline): SGHRS, YFSETQ. The CDR3 is 13 amino acids. V lost 1 base and J lost 5, with 9 bases in between. CDR3 protein: CASSLLRGETQYF. CDR3 coding DNA: TGCGCCAGCAGCTTGCTGAGGGGGGAGACCCAGTACTTC.

The chain links TRBV5-8 to TRBJ1-2; unclear D gene. V lost 4 bases to trimming and J lost 4 bases, with 8 bases between them. This CDR3 spans 12 amino acids. Germline-derived CDR1 and CDR2 are SGHTS and YDEGEE. CDR3 DNA: TGTGCCAGCAGCACAGACACCTATGGCTACACCTTC. As protein: CASSTDTYGYTF.

This clonotype was seen many times. This chain links TRBV24-1 with TRBJ2-1, with D possibly matching TRBD2 (5 bases). Trimming stripped 3 bases from V and 8 bases from J, with 19 bases between. The CDR3 length is 16 residues. CDR1 KGHDR and CDR2 SFDVKD come from the germline V gene. The CDR3 coding sequence is TGTGCCACCAGTGATAGTTACGAGGGTATCCTCGATGAGCAGTTCTTC. Translating it yields CATSDSYEGILDEQFF.

This clonotype was seen repeatedly, ten times or more. The genes are TRBV6-2 or TRBV6-3 and TRBJ2-7; 10 bases map to TRBD1. Trimming removed 5 bases from V and 5 bases from J; junction bases left unmatched: 3. Per germline, CDR1 MNHEY and CDR2 SVGEGT. The CDR3 runs to 13 residues. In nucleotides, the CDR3 is TGTGCCAGCAGTGGGACAGGGGTCAACGAGCAGTACTTC. It specifies CASSGTGVNEQYF.

This clonotype came up many times. V usage is TRBV6-5 and J usage is TRBJ2-1; D gene unclear. This CDR3 has 10 residues. V was shortened by 8 bases and J by 8 bases, with 7 bases between the two germline ends. Germline V lookup: CDR1 MNHEY, CDR2 SVGAGI. The DNA for the CDR3 is TGTGCCAGCGGCGTGTATGAGCAGTTCTTC. It translates to CASGVYEQFF.